This T cell receptor (beta chain) was retrieved from a study of T cell responses to AZD1222 COVID-19 vaccine. Across the study: Analysis merged second doses at about 4 or about 12 weeks.

Profiled with immunoSEQ multiplex PCR; TCRdb holds only in-frame clones, not every one. The data hold 120,000 to 150,000 clones, with approximately 88% observed a single time. As regards this clone: Its antigen is as yet unknown.

Overall study results and limits: Spike was spanned by vaccine-associated CD4 TCRs, which were dominant at 160-218 and 743-854. Targets within unmutated variant regions were reportedly found for nearly half of spike-specific TCRs. Rises in breadth and depth of Spike-specific TCRs came after two AZD1222 doses.

This sequence was found in an adult in good health. Here the sequenced sample was peripheral blood, taken on day 0 of AZD1222 vaccination.

CDR3 residues: CASSFTPQQQFF. The CDR3 DNA reads as TGTGCCAGCAGCTTTACGCCCCAGCAGCAGTTCTTC. This chain joins TRBV7-9 and TRBJ2-1, with D uncertain. In germline, CDR1 is SEHNR, CDR2 FQNEAQ (reference sequence). The CDR3 runs to 12 residues. Trimming left V 3 bases short and J 11 bases short, with 11 bases between.